This TCR beta chain was identified during a study of Graves' ophthalmopathy and Graves' hyperthyroidism (dated by TCRdb to 2016 to 2019). For context, the study as a whole: Hyperthyroidism was considered stable if no progression to ophthalmopathy occurred within 18 months of follow-up. To tell Graves' ophthalmopathy apart from Graves' hyperthyroidism, and to predict which patients would progress to ophthalmopathy, the study relied on TCR beta repertoire signatures. In total, approximately 130 blood samples were TCR-sequenced: fewer than 50 ophthalmopathy, approximately 80 hyperthyroidism and some 17 hyperthyroidism-to-ophthalmopathy patients. A discovery set of 95 to 100 patients (more than 40 ophthalmopathy, approximately 58 stable hyperthyroidism) was enrolled to explore V-J signatures distinguishing ophthalmopathy from hyperthyroidism. The independent validation cohort included about 19 hyperthyroidism patients plus 17 patients who later progressed from hyperthyroidism to ophthalmopathy. In six hyperthyroidism patients, the T-cell repertoire of thyroid tissue was compared with the T-cell repertoire of blood. Once sampling was done, hyperthyroidism patients were given methimazole at a starting dose of 30 mg daily, while ophthalmopathy patients were given high-dose intravenous methylprednisolone.

Study-wide conclusions, independent of this receptor: The 13-signature model separated ophthalmopathy from stable hyperthyroidism with 85% to 90% sensitivity and approximately 83% specificity in cross-validation, and 80%/75% in the test set. Most of the expanded thyroid clonotypes with a frequency above 0.001 were also detected in blood, and it was suggested that the thyroid immune response may be reflected by blood repertoires. Sample size was not predetermined statistically, and investigators were not blinded to group allocation. In validation, the model predicted ophthalmopathy progression with 55% to 71% sensitivity and roughly 72% specificity; roughly 12 predicted patients were CT-confirmed with GO in a median of approximately six months.

Details on this clonotype: Its antigen is still unknown. No much larger clonotype is one base removed from it; base qualities were not supplied.

The CDR3, cysteine through phenylalanine, is 15 amino acids long. The only DNA kept is the CDR3, 45 bases in frame from the first base. The germline V gene supplies CDR1 SGHRS and CDR2 YFSETQ. V is cut back by 2 bases and J by 4 bases, with 4 bases in the junction unmatched. The hyperthyroidism patients were 18 to 65 years old and newly diagnosed, with a disease duration of less than 2 months. Patients were excluded if they had other autoimmune diseases, uncontrolled infections, pregnancy or lactation. Clinical symptoms, serum thyroxine, TRAb, thyroid ultrasound and orbital computed tomography were used for diagnosis. Trizol reagent was used to extract the total RNA, and its quality was then checked on an Agilent 2100 Bioanalyzer. TCR beta CDR3 regions were amplified from RNA transcripts for repertoire sequencing. The first round of RT-PCR was done with HTBI primers and the Qiagen OneStep RT-PCR kit, and was followed by a second round of multiplex PCR, then size selection and purification. Libraries were sequenced paired-end with 100 bp reads on an Illumina HiSeq2000. As for the authors' bioinformatics: SOAPnuke was used to process the reads, throwing out any read that had adapters, had uncalled bases, had a mean Phred below 15, or lacked an exact constant-primer or identifier match. COPE v1.2.5 was used to merge the high-quality paired reads. Clonotypes were defined as unique nucleotide sequences and were aligned to IMGT TRB V, D and J references using MiTCR v1.1. Only V-J combinations with frequency above 0.0001 were analysed, covering around 99% of repertoires. For each V-J combination, a TCR clonal expansion and chaos score was defined as the ratio of F50 clonal expansion to chaos observed in the TCRdist matrix. Welch's t-statistics and random forest were used to reduce the features to around 13 V-J combinations, which were then used as input to a naive Bayes classifier. The Morisita-Horn index was used to measure how similar the thyroid and blood repertoires were. Starting from the raw public reads, TCRdb applied fastp trimming at Q25, assembled clones with MiXCR and retained in-frame beta chains. Merged by CDR3 protein, the rows form single entries marked with the most common genes and DNA. TCRdb's processing, not the study's, gives the V and J calls here. In this sample the table shows around 520,000 distinct CDR3 sequences, under 45% of which occur a single time. 3.5% to 4.5% of the sample goes to the ten largest clones.

The material sequenced was peripheral blood or thyroid tissue (not recorded which). The TCR sequence derives from an adult man with Graves' hyperthyroidism. This sequence uses TRBV5-1 and TRBJ2-3, and 10 junctional nucleotides match TRBD2. The nucleotide sequence reads TGCGCCAGCAGCTTCGGTCTAGCGGGAGCAGATACGCAGTATTTT. This gives the protein CASSFGLAGADTQYF.